This T cell receptor (beta chain) was captured by sequencing in a study of shared clonotypes between healthy human individuals. Study-wide findings and caveats: Around 5.4% of naive CD4 clonotypes were common to a few donors.

Using immunoSEQ multiplex PCR, the repertoire was profiled, and TCRdb retains in-frame clones only, with some absent. The repertoire has about 2 million clones, approximately 95% of them found once; the top ten carry more than 0.1%. With respect to this clone: Its antigen is currently unknown.

Trimming shortened V by 2 bases and J by 2 bases, and 10 bases separated the two germline ends. CDR3 size: 15 residues. Germline assignment: CDR1 MNHEY and CDR2 SMNVEV (reference sequence). This sequence originates from a man aged 18 to 29 in good health. The sample consisted of naive CD4+ T cells sorted from blood. Subset meaning: CD45RA+ positively selected. The chain joins TRBV27 to TRBJ1-5; D is uncertain. CDR3 DNA sequence: TGTGCCAGCAGTTTAATCGGGGAGGGCAATCAGCCCCAGCATTTT. Translation: CASSLIGEGNQPQHF.